The clone carrying this T cell receptor (beta chain) turned up a few times. Its matching antigen is unknown. Germline-derived CDR1 and CDR2 are SGHRS and YFSETQ. V lost 0 bases, J lost 5 bases, and 6 bases lay in between. This CDR3 has 13 amino acids. TCRdb redid the calling of the RT-PCR reads with MiXCR, one entry per CDR3 protein. The sample has 180,000 or so distinct CDR3 sequences; more than 10% are singletons. The record originates from a study of response to subunit inactivated influenza vaccine. The study's findings and limits: There was a suggestion from the authors that each seasonal influenza vaccination recruits few new T cells.

These data were also filed under a second study, of T cells expressing NK-cell markers. As reported in that work: The authors made TCR beta cDNA libraries by 5'RACE template switching. This switching added a universal primer site and UMIs. Sorted CD3+CD56+NKG2C+, CD3+CD56+NKG2C- and CD3+CD56-NKG2C+ T cells supplied TCR beta repertoires. Expanded NKG2C+ T cell clones were not confirmed as HCMV-specific.

This chain uses TRBV5-1 with TRBJ2-1, with D unclear. Sequenced here: CD8+ T cells sorted from PBMCs, sampled 11 to 12 days after vaccination. This clonotype originated in a man aged 50 to 60 who received an inactivated influenza vaccine. The CDR3 nucleotides read TGCGCCAGCAGCTTGGCTAGAAACAATGAGCAGTTCTTC. Translated, it gives CASSLARNNEQFF.